This T cell receptor beta chain was obtained from a study of PD-1 blockade in mismatch repair-deficient tumors. CDR3 length: 15 amino acids. Germline V gives CDR1 MNHEY, CDR2 SVGAGI. V lost 5 bases and J lost 5; bases outside the gene matches: 10. Measured with immunoSEQ multiplex PCR; TCRdb has only the in-frame clones, and not every one. The table has 100,000 to 150,000 clones, more than 85% seen once. PCR or immunohistochemistry showed mismatch repair deficiency in every enrolled patient. The TCR-sequenced patients were a few responders to pembrolizumab. This TCR was recovered from an adult with mismatch repair-deficient cancer. The chain has TRBV6-5 and TRBJ2-7, with TRBD1 identical over 9 bases. The specimen comprised peripheral blood, sampled 44 weeks after starting pembrolizumab. The CDR3 sequence: CASSGTGTGSDEQYF. As DNA, the CDR3 is TGTGCCAGCAGTGGGACCGGGACAGGGTCGGACGAGCAGTACTTC.